These T cell receptor beta chains were read from a single sample in a study of blood T cell repertoires in COVID-19. TCRdb keeps only in-frame clones here, not all; method: immunoSEQ multiplex PCR. The sample has fewer than 40,000 clones; 70% to 80% are singletons. The sample taken for sequencing was peripheral blood. Source of these receptors: a man aged 55 to 69 with active COVID-19. Both conserved end residues are part of each CDR3. The D gene is left open where the match is weak. Some rows mark clone size as missing; the rest say once, few, many or name a class of expanded clone.

>TRBV2|.|.|TRBJ2-7
CASTGSYEQYF
TGTGCCAGTACAGGGTCCTACGAGCAGTACTTC
>TRBV5-1|.|.|TRBJ1-6
CASSPGVDSPLHF
TGCGCCAGCAGCCCAGGGGTGGATTCACCCCTCCACTTT
>TRBV9|once|.|TRBJ1-2
CASSGHREGGYTF
TGTGCCAGCAGCGGCCACAGGGAGGGTGGCTACACCTTC
>TRBV19|.|.|TRBJ1-6
CASSLPGNSPLHF
TGTGCCAGTAGTTTGCCGGGGAATTCACCCCTCCACTTT
>TRBV18|few|.|TRBJ1-1
CASSRQGMNTEAFF
TGTGCCAGCTCACGCCAGGGGATGAACACTGAAGCTTTCTTT
>TRBV4-1|.|.|TRBJ2-3
CASSPQSSGTDTQYF
TGCGCCAGCAGCCCCCAATCGTCAGGGACAGATACGCAGTATTTT
>TRBV2|.|TRBD2|TRBJ2-7
CASRGTSGSRYF
TGTGCCAGCCGAGGGACTAGCGGATCGCGGTACTTC
>TRBV14|.|.|TRBJ2-2
CASSQAGESGELFF
TGTGCCAGCAGCCAAGCAGGGGAGTCCGGGGAGCTGTTTTTT
>TRBV5-1|few|TRBD2|TRBJ2-3
CASSSRASGVGDTQYF
TGCGCCAGCAGCTCCCGGGCTAGCGGGGTTGGGGATACGCAGTATTTT
>TRBV10-3|.|TRBD1|TRBJ2-5
CAISGQGTEETQYF
TGTGCCATCAGCGGACAGGGAACAGAAGAGACCCAGTACTTC
>TRBV5-4|.|TRBD2|TRBJ2-5
CASRGSLISGGLGETQYF
TGTGCCAGCAGAGGATCTTTGATTAGCGGGGGCCTGGGGGAGACCCAGTACTTC
>TRBV6-5|.|.|TRBJ1-5
CASSYSENHQPQHF
TGTGCCAGCAGTTACAGTGAGAACCATCAGCCCCAGCATTTT
>TRBV27|.|TRBD2|TRBJ2-1
CASSYYSGRIDEQFF
TGTGCCAGCAGTTACTATAGCGGGAGGATTGATGAGCAGTTCTTC
>TRBV4-1|.|TRBD1|TRBJ2-7
CASSQTPNPGQGAHEQYF
TGCGCCAGCAGTCAAACACCCAACCCGGGACAGGGTGCCCACGAGCAGTACTTC
>TRBV19|.|.|TRBJ2-7
CASSIGTFSYEQYF
TGTGCCAGTAGCATCGGGACTTTCTCCTACGAGCAGTACTTC
>TRBV2|.|.|TRBJ1-5
CASRRTYNQPQHF
TGTGCCAGCAGGCGGACATATAATCAGCCCCAGCATTTT
>TRBV6-2/TRBV6-3|.|TRBD1|TRBJ1-6
CASSSLTGGNSPLHF
TGTGCCAGCAGTTCCCTGACAGGGGGTAATTCACCCCTCCACTTT
>TRBV7-2|once|TRBD2|TRBJ2-5
CASSPRDYSETQYF
TGTGCCAGCAGCCCTAGGGACTACTCGGAGACCCAGTACTTC
>TRBV3-1/TRBV3-2|.|TRBD2|TRBJ2-3
CASSPGLAGFWQYF
TGTGCCAGCAGCCCCGGACTAGCGGGGTTCTGGCAGTATTTT
>TRBV6-2/TRBV6-3|once|.|TRBJ1-2
CASSYSGYYYGYTF
TGTGCCAGCAGTTACTCCGGGTACTACTATGGCTACACCTTC
>TRBV4-1|.|.|TRBJ2-5
CASSQDREGDQETQYF
TGCGCCAGCAGCCAAGATAGGGAGGGGGACCAAGAGACCCAGTACTTC
>TRBV5-1|.|.|TRBJ2-7
CASSTWTDFSYEQYF
TGCGCCAGCAGCACCTGGACAGACTTTAGTTACGAGCAGTACTTC
>TRBV5-4|.|.|TRBJ1-5
CASSQNGQGIGSNQPQHF
TGTGCCAGCAGCCAAAACGGGCAGGGAATAGGTAGCAATCAGCCCCAGCATTTT
>TRBV28|.|.|TRBJ1-2
CASSLQGYGYTF
TGTGCCAGCAGTTTACAGGGGTATGGCTACACCTTC
>TRBV5-1|.|TRBD1|TRBJ1-2
CASSLSLPGQDNYGYTF
TGCGCCAGCAGCCTAAGTCTTCCGGGACAGGACAATTATGGCTACACCTTC
>TRBV4-1|few|.|TRBJ2-3
CASSQDQFQGLRPDTQYF
TGCGCCAGCAGCCAAGATCAATTCCAGGGCCTTAGACCAGATACGCAGTATTTT
>TRBV6-2/TRBV6-3|few|.|TRBJ1-2
CASSYSPTETYGYTF
TGTGCCAGCAGTTACTCGCCGACAGAGACCTATGGCTACACCTTC
>TRBV28|.|.|TRBJ2-5
CASSFRSIQETQYF
TGTGCCAGCAGTTTTCGTAGCATTCAAGAGACCCAGTACTTC
>TRBV4-1|.|.|TRBJ2-7
CASSQAEVTPTYEQYF
TGCGCCAGCAGCCAAGCTGAGGTAACACCCACCTACGAGCAGTACTTC
>TRBV19|.|.|TRBJ1-2
CASQRQGSGYGYTF
TGTGCCAGCCAGAGGCAGGGGTCGGGCTATGGCTACACCTTC
>TRBV4-3|.|TRBD1|TRBJ1-3
CASSQDRRGPGNTIYF
TGCGCCAGCAGCCAAGATCGCAGGGGGCCTGGAAACACCATATATTTT
>TRBV5-1|once|.|TRBJ2-2
CASSLEGTYANTGELFF
TGCGCCAGCAGCTTGGAGGGGACATATGCGAACACCGGGGAGCTGTTTTTT
>TRBV10-3|few|.|TRBJ2-3
CAISEPAISTDTQYF
TGTGCCATCAGTGAACCAGCGATCAGCACAGATACGCAGTATTTT
>TRBV4-1|.|.|TRBJ1-1
CASSQDRGRNTEAFF
TGCGCCAGCAGCCAAGACAGGGGCCGGAACACTGAAGCTTTCTTT
>TRBV12-3/TRBV12-4|.|.|TRBJ1-1
CASSSEVTEAFF
TGTGCCAGCAGTTCTGAGGTGACTGAAGCTTTCTTT
>TRBV19|.|.|TRBJ1-6
CASLSRGDNSPLHF
TGTGCCAGCCTCTCAAGGGGTGATAATTCACCCCTCCACTTT
>TRBV24-1|once|TRBD2|TRBJ2-1
CATSDLRAGGTYNEQFF
TGTGCCACCAGTGATTTGAGAGCGGGAGGCACATACAATGAGCAGTTCTTC
>TRBV7-6|few|TRBD1|TRBJ1-3
CASSQDRVGGNTIYF
TGTGCCAGCAGCCAGGACAGGGTTGGTGGAAACACCATATATTTT
>TRBV9|.|.|TRBJ2-3
CASSVVGRQATDTQYF
TGTGCCAGCAGCGTAGTAGGGAGACAAGCCACAGATACGCAGTATTTT
>TRBV15|.|TRBD1|TRBJ1-4
CATSSARDRVSGKLFF
TGTGCCACCAGCAGTGCGAGGGACAGGGTATCTGGAAAACTGTTTTTT
>TRBV29-1|.|TRBD1|TRBJ1-2
CSVGTANYGYTF
TGCAGCGTGGGGACAGCCAACTATGGCTACACCTTC
>TRBV5-1|.|.|TRBJ2-7
CASSYGGNNPPYEQYF
TGCGCCAGCAGCTACGGCGGGAATAACCCCCCTTACGAGCAGTACTTC
>TRBV10-3|.|TRBD2|TRBJ2-3
CAISALAGAKDTQYF
TGTGCCATCAGTGCCTTAGCGGGAGCAAAAGATACGCAGTATTTT
>TRBV4-1|.|TRBD2|TRBJ2-1
CASSQRGTSGGVHNEQFF
TGCGCCAGCAGCCAGAGAGGGACTAGCGGGGGGGTTCACAATGAGCAGTTCTTC
>TRBV7-2|.|.|TRBJ2-5
CASSFQGGSLETQYF
TGTGCCAGCAGCTTCCAGGGGGGAAGTCTGGAGACCCAGTACTTC